These 21 T cell receptor beta chains share one sample of origin, sequenced in a study of cytomegalovirus exposure and HLA in healthy donors. In the PCR, 60 Vbeta and 13 Jbeta primers were used. TCRdb keeps only in-frame clones here, not all; method: immunoSEQ multiplex PCR. The sample has 90,000 to 140,000 clones, about an eighth seen once; the top ten hold around 15%. Sequencing used PBMCs. The receptor set was obtained from a man aged 35 to 55 in good health and CMV-seropositive.

The chain joins TRBV4-2 to TRBJ2-7, with 7 nucleotides matching TRBD2. The J segment lost 2 bases and the V segment lost 4 bases, leaving 17 bases of the junction unmatched. CDR1 and CDR2 from the germline V gene are LGHNA and YNFKEQ. The CDR3 covers 18 residues. CDR3 DNA: TGTGCCAGCAGCCCTTACATCCAAGACAGTCGGGGGGCCTACGAGCAGTACTTC. The encoded protein is CASSPYIQDSRGAYEQYF.

This chain joins TRBV29-1 and TRBJ2-7; 7 nucleotides align to TRBD1. This CDR3 is 15 amino acids long. Germline CDR1 reads SQVTM; CDR2 reads ANQGSEA. After removal of 6 bases from V and 4 bases from J, the junction contained 15 bases not matched to a gene. The CDR3 region has the DNA TGCAGCGTGGGCCAACTAGGGACAGCGAAATACGAGCAGTACTTC. Translated: CSVGQLGTAKYEQYF.

The gene calls are TRBV5-8 and TRBJ2-3, with TRBD2 identical over 9 bases. Germline assignment: CDR1 SGHTS and CDR2 YDEGEE. The CDR3 is made up of 12 amino acids. The junction had 2 bases not matched to a gene; V was cut back by 3 bases and J by 9 bases. This CDR3 is CASSYGTSTQYF. DNA of the CDR3: TGTGCCAGCAGCTACGGGACTAGCACGCAGTATTTT.

This clone was seen only a few times. J is TRBJ1-5 and V is TRBV28; TRBD1 matches at 7 bases. Germline values: CDR1 MDHEN, CDR2 SYDVKM. V was clipped by 7 bases and J by 6 bases; unmatched bases: 9. The CDR3 loop spans 14 amino acids. The CDR3 reads CASTQQGFTQPQHF. The CDR3 bases are TGTGCCAGCACCCAACAGGGGTTCACTCAGCCCCAGCATTTT.

The rearrangement links TRBV4-3 to TRBJ1-1; tentative D call: TRBD1 (6 bases). CDR1 LGHNA and CDR2 YSLEER come from the germline V gene. Trimming left V 4 bases short and J 6 bases short, with 12 bases between. The CDR3 length is 13 residues. CDR3 protein: CASSPQGRAEAFF. CDR3 nucleotides: TGCGCCAGCAGCCCACAGGGTAGAGCTGAAGCTTTCTTT.

This clone was observed a few times. The J gene is TRBJ1-2, the V gene TRBV6-6, with TRBD1 as a possible D gene (6 bases). The germline CDR1 and CDR2 sequences are MNHNY and SVGAGI (reference sequence). Between the trimmed V and J ends, which lost 6 bases and 3 bases, there was a span of 11 bases. The CDR3 is made up of 13 amino acids. This CDR3 is CASRNRVDYGYTF. The CDR3, as DNA: TGTGCCAGCAGAAACAGGGTGGACTATGGCTACACCTTC.

In the case of this clone: Distinct nucleotide sequences in the sample also encode this CDR3. This sequence joins TRBV7-2 and TRBJ1-1; no clear D gene. The CDR3 contains 16 residues. CDR1 is SGHTA and CDR2 is FQGNSA in the germline V gene. The V end was cut by 6 bases, the J end by 7 bases, with 24 bases between. This chain's CDR3 is CASSTSASSRFGEAFF. The CDR3 DNA follows: TGTGCCAGCAGTACCTCGGCGTCGAGCAGGTTCGGTGAAGCTTTCTTT.

This clone was observed a few times. V gene TRBV19 combines with J gene TRBJ1-5; D is unresolved. The CDR3 extends over 15 amino acids. The germline V gene encodes CDR1 LNHDA and CDR2 SQIVND (reference sequence). Trimming stripped 6 bases from V and 7 bases from J, with 19 bases between. The CDR3 sequence is CASRSESGWRQPQHF. In nucleotides, the CDR3 is TGTGCCAGTAGATCCGAATCGGGGTGGAGGCAGCCCCAGCATTTT.

The rearrangement joins TRBV6-5 to TRBJ2-7; 9 bases fit TRBD2. The CDR3 totals 14 residues. The germline V gene has CDR1 MNHEY and CDR2 SVGAGI. The V gene end was trimmed by 0 bases and the J gene end by 4 bases; junction bases not matched to a gene: 1. In DNA form, the CDR3 reads TGTGCCAGCAGTTACTCAGCGGGAGGATACGAGCAGTACTTC. Its protein is CASSYSAGGYEQYF.

The chain uses TRBV28 and TRBJ1-5; no clear D gene. In germline, CDR1 is MDHEN, CDR2 SYDVKM. This CDR3 comprises 14 residues. V lost 4 bases and J 6 bases, leaving 13 bases between the germline ends. The DNA of the CDR3 is TGTGCCAGCAGTTCCGGTGGTAGTGGTCAGCCCCAGCATTTT. Translation: CASSSGGSGQPQHF.

The gene calls are TRBV6-4 and TRBJ2-3; 11 nucleotides match TRBD2. Trimming took 6 bases from V and 6 from J; bases not matched to a gene: 8. This CDR3 is 15 amino acids long. The germline V gene encodes CDR1 MRHNA and CDR2 SNTAGT. DNA for the CDR3: TGTGCCAGCAGCGCTACTAGCGGGAGCATGGATACGCAGTATTTT. Protein sequence: CASSATSGSMDTQYF.

This clone was found a few times. V and J are TRBV13 and TRBJ2-5; TRBD2 aligns across 11 bases. The J call is doubtful: the DNA matches TRBJ2-7 better. CDR1 is PRHDT, CDR2 FYEKMQ, per germline (reference sequence). This CDR3 comprises 14 residues. In nucleotides, the CDR3 is TGTGCCAGCAGCTGGGGGCTAGCGGGGGGCGAGCAGTACTTC. Amino acid sequence: CASSWGLAGGEQYF.

This clone was detected only a few times. The chain carries TRBV5-1 and TRBJ2-5, with 7 positions matching TRBD2. The CDR3 consists of 16 residues. Germline-derived CDR1 and CDR2 are SGHRS and YFSETQ. The J segment lost 5 bases and the V segment lost 0 bases, leaving 10 bases of the junction unmatched. The CDR3 spells CASSLAIGEGLETQYF. As DNA, the CDR3 is TGCGCCAGCAGCTTGGCCATAGGGGAGGGTTTGGAGACCCAGTACTTC.

This rearrangement joins TRBV19 to TRBJ1-2; perhaps TRBD1 as D (6 bases). This CDR3 comprises 14 residues. Germline-derived CDR1 and CDR2 are LNHDA and SQIVND (reference sequence). V gave up 6 bases and J gave up 4 bases, with 15 bases separating them. The CDR3 DNA follows: TGTGCCAGTAGAAACGACAGGAATACCTATGGCTACACCTTC. This sequence encodes CASRNDRNTYGYTF.

In its sample, this clone was seen a few times. The chain combines TRBV19 with TRBJ1-2; possibly TRBD1 for D (6 bases). V lost 7 bases, J lost 1 base, and 10 bases lay in between. Germline loops: CDR1 LNHDA, CDR2 SQIVND (reference sequence). The CDR3 runs to 13 residues. CDR3 region: CASTNRDNYGYTF. CDR3 coding DNA: TGTGCCAGTACGAACAGGGATAACTATGGCTACACCTTC.

There are a few counts of this clone. The chain combines TRBV11-2 with TRBJ1-1; D is ambiguous. The CDR3 has 15 amino acids. Germline V gene lookup returns CDR1 SGHAT and CDR2 FQNNGV. V lost 2 bases, J lost 2 bases, and 12 bases lay in between. The CDR3 loop reads CASSLSGGSNTEAFF. The CDR3 DNA reads as TGTGCCAGCAGCTTATCGGGAGGCAGTAACACTGAAGCTTTCTTT.

Worth noting for this clone: Distinct nucleotide sequences in the sample also encode this CDR3. This chain links TRBV9 with TRBJ2-3; no firm D call. Trimming took off 3 bases at V and 0 bases at J, with 2 bases between the two ends. The CDR3 is 12 residues long. CDR1 is SGDLS, CDR2 YYNGEE, per germline. The CDR3 nucleotides are TGTGCCAGCAGCGCTAGCACAGATACGCAGTATTTT. This codes for CASSASTDTQYF. The entire variable domain, with the rest obtained from reference TRBV9 and TRBJ2-3, is as follows: DSGVTQTPKHLITATGQRVTLRCSPRSGDLSVYWYQQSLDQGLQFLIQYYNGEERAKGNILERFSAQQFPDLHSELNLSSLELGDSALYFCASSASTDTQYFGPGTRLTVL.

The chain is built from TRBV6-6 and TRBJ2-3; 11 bases align to TRBD2. V shed 5 bases, J shed 1 base, and the junction held 5 bases outside the gene matches. Germline lookup yields CDR1 MNHNY and CDR2 SVGAGI (reference sequence). CDR3 length equals 16 residues. Here the CDR3 DNA reads TGTGCCAGCAGTACTTATAGCGGGAGGGGCACAGATACGCAGTATTTT. Translated, it gives CASSTYSGRGTDTQYF.

V and J are TRBV27 and TRBJ1-3, with 9 bases aligning to TRBD1. The junction had 10 bases not matched to a gene; V was cut back by 5 bases and J by 8 bases. Germline V lookup: CDR1 MNHEY, CDR2 SMNVEV (reference sequence). This CDR3 contains 15 residues. This CDR3 is CASSHSTDRGDTIYF. DNA of the CDR3: TGTGCCAGCAGTCACTCTACGGACAGGGGAGACACCATATATTTT.

This clone has a handful of counts. This chain uses TRBV28 with TRBJ2-7; TRBD2 agrees at 7 bases. This CDR3 region has 14 residues. Germline lookup yields CDR1 MDHEN and CDR2 SYDVKM. V dropped 10 bases and J dropped 1; count of bases not matched to a gene: 10. Written as DNA, the CDR3 is TGTGCCACTACGGCGGGAGTGGAGTCCTACGAGCAGTACTTC. It specifies CATTAGVESYEQYF. The variable domain in full, completed from reference TRBV28 and TRBJ2-7, reads DVKVTQSSRYLVKRTGEKVFLECVQDMDHENMFWYRQDPGLGLRLIYFSYDVKMKEKGDIPEGYSVSREKKERFSLILESASTNQTSMYLCATTAGVESYEQYFGPGTRLTVT.

This clone was seen a few times. The V and J genes are TRBV2 and TRBJ1-1; D might be TRBD1 (6 bases). Trimming took off 0 bases at V and 4 bases at J, with 9 bases between the two ends. The germline gives CDR1 SNHLY, CDR2 FYNNEI. The CDR3 is 14 amino acids. The CDR3 protein is CASSEAGRGTEAFF. Written as DNA, the CDR3 is TGTGCCAGCAGTGAAGCCGGCAGGGGCACTGAAGCTTTCTTT.